This T cell receptor (beta chain) was obtained from a study of blood T cell repertoires in COVID-19. Germline lookup yields CDR1 SNHLY and CDR2 FYNNEI. Trimming pared 7 bases from V and 5 bases from J, leaving 10 bases between. The CDR3 totals 12 residues. The repertoire was sequenced with immunoSEQ multiplex PCR; TCRdb's copy has only in-frame clones and lacks some. The repertoire holds over 25,000 clones, approximately 85% seen once, with approximately 7% in the top ten. The chain combines TRBV2 with TRBJ2-3; a weak D match, TRBD2 (5 bases). Sequencing input: peripheral blood. The sequence was obtained from a human donor in a cohort sampled during active COVID-19. The CDR3 is CASTQEVDTQYF. The CDR3 region has the DNA TGTGCCAGCACCCAGGAGGTAGATACGCAGTATTTT.